Below, one TCR beta chain is given with its context. This record belongs to a study of T cells expressing NK-cell markers. About the research overall: Researchers got TCR beta repertoires out of sorted CD3+CD56+NKG2C+, CD3+CD56+NKG2C- and CD3+CD56-NKG2C+ T cells.

The authors made TCR beta cDNA libraries by 5'RACE template switching. This switching added a universal primer site and UMIs. TCRdb reprocessed the 5' RACE reads and stores each CDR3 protein as one record, lacking DNA. The specimen's table records about 160,000 distinct CDR3 sequences. The CDR3 has 14 amino acids. The V gene's germline CDR1 is DFQATT and CDR2 SNEGSKA (reference sequence). The sequence was collected from a man aged 18-70 years in good health. Material for sequencing was blood T cells: a sorted CD56 or NKG2C T cell subset, CD4+ or CD8+ T cells, or bulk PBMC T cells (not recorded which). V gene TRBV20-1 combines with J gene TRBJ2-1. CDR3 in amino acids: CSADRPDWIDEQFF.